What follows is one T cell receptor (beta chain) and its context. Its antigen is unidentified. A read error may account for a junction end that differs from germline. The germline gives CDR1 SEHNR, CDR2 FQNEAQ (reference sequence). CDR3 size: 15 residues. The data derive from a study of cytomegalovirus exposure and HLA in healthy donors. The study's findings and limits: Rarity characterized most TCR sequences, yet some public TCRs appeared in many donors. The productive fraction for most TCR beta V segments was about 90% or about 30% in an earlier analysis.

The PCR had 60 Vbeta and 13 Jbeta primers. Sequencing was performed with immunoSEQ multiplex PCR; in TCRdb, only in-frame clones are kept and a portion is missing. In the table there are some 130,000 clones, about 81% of which are singletons. This chain joins TRBV7-9 and TRBJ1-2, with D unclear. Sequencing was carried out using PBMCs. The source is a woman aged 45 to 65 in good health and CMV-seropositive. CDR3 residues: CSSSLLGQEVSGYTF. CDR3 DNA sequence: TGTTCCAGCAGCTTATTAGGTCAGGAGGTCTCTGGCTACACCTTC.